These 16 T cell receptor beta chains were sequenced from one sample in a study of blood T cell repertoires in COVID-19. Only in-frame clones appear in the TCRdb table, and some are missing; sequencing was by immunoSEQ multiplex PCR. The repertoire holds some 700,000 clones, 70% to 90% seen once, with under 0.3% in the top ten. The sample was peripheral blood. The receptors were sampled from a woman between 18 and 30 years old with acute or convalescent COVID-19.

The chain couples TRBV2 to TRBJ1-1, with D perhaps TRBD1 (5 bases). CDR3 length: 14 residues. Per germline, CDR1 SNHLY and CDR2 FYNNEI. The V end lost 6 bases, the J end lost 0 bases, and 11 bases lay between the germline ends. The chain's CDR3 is CASRHRSMNTEAFF. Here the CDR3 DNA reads TGTGCCAGCAGACACAGGTCAATGAACACTGAAGCTTTCTTT. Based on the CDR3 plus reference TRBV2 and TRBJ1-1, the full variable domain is EPEVTQTPSHQVTQMGQEVILRCVPISNHLYFYWYRQILGQKVEFLVSFYNNEISEKSEIFDDQFSVERPDGSNFTLKIRSTKLEDSAMYFCASRHRSMNTEAFFGQGTRLTVV.

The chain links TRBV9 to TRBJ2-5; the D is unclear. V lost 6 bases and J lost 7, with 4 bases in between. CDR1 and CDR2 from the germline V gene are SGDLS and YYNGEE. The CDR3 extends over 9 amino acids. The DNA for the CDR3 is TGTGCCAGCACCGGGACCCAGTACTTC. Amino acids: CASTGTQYF.

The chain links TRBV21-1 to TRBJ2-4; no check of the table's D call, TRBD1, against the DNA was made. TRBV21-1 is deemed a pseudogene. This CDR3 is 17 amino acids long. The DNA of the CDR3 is TGTGCCAGCAGTCATCTAACCCAGGGGCATACGGGAAACATTCAGTACTTC. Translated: CASSHLTQGHTGNIQYF.

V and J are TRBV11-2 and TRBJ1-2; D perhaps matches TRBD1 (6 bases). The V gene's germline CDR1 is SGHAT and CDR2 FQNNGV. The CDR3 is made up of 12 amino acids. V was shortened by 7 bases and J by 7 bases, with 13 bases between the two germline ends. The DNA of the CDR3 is TGTGCCAGCACCCCTACAGGGTTTGGCTACACCTTC. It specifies CASTPTGFGYTF. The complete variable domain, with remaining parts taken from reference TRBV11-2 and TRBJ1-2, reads EAGVAQSPRYKIIEKRQSVAFWCNPISGHATLYWYQQILGQGPKLLIQFQNNGVVDDSQLPKDRFSAERLKGVDSTLKIQPAKLEDSAVYLCASTPTGFGYTFGSGTRLTVV.

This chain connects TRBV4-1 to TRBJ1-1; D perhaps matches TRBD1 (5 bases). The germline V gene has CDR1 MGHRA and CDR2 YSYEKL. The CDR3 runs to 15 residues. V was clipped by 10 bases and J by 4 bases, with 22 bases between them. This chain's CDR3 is CATKGGAGKSTEAFF. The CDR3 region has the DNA TGCGCCACCAAGGGAGGGGCCGGTAAGTCCACTGAAGCTTTCTTT.

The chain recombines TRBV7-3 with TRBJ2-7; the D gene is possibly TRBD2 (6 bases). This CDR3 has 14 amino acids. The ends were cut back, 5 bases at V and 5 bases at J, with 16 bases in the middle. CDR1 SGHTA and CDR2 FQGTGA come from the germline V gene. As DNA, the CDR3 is TGTGCCAGCAGCGTAGGGCCGGGGGACCACGAGCAGTACTTC. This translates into CASSVGPGDHEQYF.

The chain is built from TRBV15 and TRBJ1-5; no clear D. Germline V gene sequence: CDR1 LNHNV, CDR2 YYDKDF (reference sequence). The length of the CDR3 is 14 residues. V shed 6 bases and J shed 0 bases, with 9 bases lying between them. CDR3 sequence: CATRGWHSNQPQHF. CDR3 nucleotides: TGTGCCACCAGGGGCTGGCATAGCAATCAGCCCCAGCATTTT.

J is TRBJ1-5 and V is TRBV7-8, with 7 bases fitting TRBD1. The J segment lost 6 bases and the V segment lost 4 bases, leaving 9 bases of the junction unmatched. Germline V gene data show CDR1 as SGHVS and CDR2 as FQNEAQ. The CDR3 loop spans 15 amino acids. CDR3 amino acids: CASSWQGGAFQPQHF. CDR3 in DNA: TGTGCCAGCAGCTGGCAGGGGGGCGCGTTTCAGCCCCAGCATTTT.

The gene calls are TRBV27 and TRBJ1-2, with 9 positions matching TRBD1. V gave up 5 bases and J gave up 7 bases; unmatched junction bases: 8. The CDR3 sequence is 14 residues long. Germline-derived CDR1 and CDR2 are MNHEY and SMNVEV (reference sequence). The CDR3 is CASSGIGTGRGYTF. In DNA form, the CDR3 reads TGTGCCAGCAGTGGAATCGGGACAGGGCGTGGCTACACCTTC.

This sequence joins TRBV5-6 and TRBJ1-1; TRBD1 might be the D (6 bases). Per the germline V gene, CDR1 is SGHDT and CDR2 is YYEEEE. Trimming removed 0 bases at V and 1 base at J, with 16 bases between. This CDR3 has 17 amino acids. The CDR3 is CASSLALQGGTNTEAFF. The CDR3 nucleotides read TGTGCCAGCAGCTTGGCATTACAGGGTGGTACGAACACTGAAGCTTTCTTT.

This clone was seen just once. In DNA form, the CDR3 reads TGTGCCATCAGTGAGTCGGATCGGGACAGGGGTCCCCGAGGGACCCAGTACTTC. This sequence encodes CAISESDRDRGPRGTQYF. The chain joins TRBV10-3 to TRBJ2-5; 10 positions agree with TRBD1. CDR1 is ENHRY and CDR2 is SYGVKD in the germline V gene. Trimming cost V 0 bases and J 7 bases; bases outside gene matches: 14. This CDR3 is built from 18 residues.

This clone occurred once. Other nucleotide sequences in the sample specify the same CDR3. Here the CDR3 reads CASSPGTDYGYTF. The CDR3 DNA reads TGTGCCAGTAGCCCCGGGACAGACTATGGCTACACCTTC. The chain combines TRBV19 with TRBJ1-2; 7 nucleotides align to TRBD1. CDR1 and CDR2 from the germline V gene are LNHDA and SQIVND (reference sequence). V shed 6 bases, J shed 3 bases, and the junction held 4 bases outside the gene matches. This CDR3 contains 13 residues.

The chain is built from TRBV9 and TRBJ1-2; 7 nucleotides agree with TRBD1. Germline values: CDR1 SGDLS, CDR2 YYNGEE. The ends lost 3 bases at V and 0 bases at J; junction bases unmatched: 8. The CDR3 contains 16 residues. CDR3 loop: CASSAGGYASNYGYTF. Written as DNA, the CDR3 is TGTGCCAGCAGCGCAGGGGGGTACGCTTCTAACTATGGCTACACCTTC.

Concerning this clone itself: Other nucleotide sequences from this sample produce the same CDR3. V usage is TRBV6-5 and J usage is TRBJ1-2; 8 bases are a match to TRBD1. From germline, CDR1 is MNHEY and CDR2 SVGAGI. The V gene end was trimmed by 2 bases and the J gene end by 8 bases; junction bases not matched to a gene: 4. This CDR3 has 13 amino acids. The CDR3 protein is CASSYQGAGGYTF. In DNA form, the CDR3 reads TGTGCCAGCAGTTACCAGGGGGCGGGCGGCTACACCTTC.

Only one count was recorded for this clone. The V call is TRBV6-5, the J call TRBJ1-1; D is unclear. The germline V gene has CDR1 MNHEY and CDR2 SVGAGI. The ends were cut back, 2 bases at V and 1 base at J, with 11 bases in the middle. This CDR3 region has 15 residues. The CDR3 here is CASSYSRKRNTEAFF. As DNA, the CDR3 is TGTGCCAGCAGTTACAGTAGAAAACGGAACACTGAAGCTTTCTTT.

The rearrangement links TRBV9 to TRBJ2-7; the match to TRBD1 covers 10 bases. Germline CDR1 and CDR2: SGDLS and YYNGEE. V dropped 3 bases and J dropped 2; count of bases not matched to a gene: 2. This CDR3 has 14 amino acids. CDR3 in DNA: TGTGCCAGCAGCGAGGGACAGGGGACCTACGAGCAGTACTTC. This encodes CASSEGQGTYEQYF.